The 17 T cell receptor beta chains below come from one sample, sequenced in a study of T cells in Graves' hyperthyroidism and ophthalmopathy. TCR beta CDR3 regions were amplified from RNA. An initial round of RT-PCR targeting the TCR CDR3 relied on the HTBI primer set. TCRdb used MiXCR to reprocess the multiplex PCR reads, holding one entry per CDR3 protein. Among 700,000 to 950,000 distinct CDR3 sequences listed, just over 35% were seen once. The sample was blood. These receptors all stem from a middle-aged woman with Graves' hyperthyroidism.

This clonotype has at least ten counts. The chain has TRBV7-8 and TRBJ2-7; no firm D call. Trimming pared 1 base from V and 3 bases from J, leaving 7 bases between. Per germline, CDR1 SGHVS and CDR2 FQNEAQ. There are 13 residues in the CDR3. The CDR3, as DNA: TGTGCCAGCAGCTTAGTTGGGGACTACGAGCAGTACTTC. It encodes CASSLVGDYEQYF.

This clonotype came up a few times. The chain carries TRBV12-3 or TRBV12-4 and TRBJ2-7; D may match TRBD1 or TRBD2 (5 bases each). V was cut by 8 bases and J by 11 bases, with 28 bases left in between. This CDR3 spans 15 amino acids. In DNA, the CDR3 is TGTGCCAGCTCACCTCAAGAGGGAACCGGGACGGTTGAGTACTTC. It is translated as CASSPQEGTGTVEYF.

A few counts support this clonotype. The J gene is TRBJ1-1, the V gene TRBV6-5, with a weak D call TRBD1 (6 bases). CDR3 length: 13 amino acids. Trimming took off 4 bases at V and 7 bases at J, with 13 bases between the two ends. Germline V CDR1 and CDR2: MNHEY, SVGAGI. The CDR3 DNA follows: TGTGCCAGCAGTTTAACAGGGTTGGGTGAAGCTTTCTTT. Translation: CASSLTGLGEAFF.

This clonotype was seen many times. The chain is built from TRBV2 and TRBJ1-4, with D perhaps TRBD1 (5 bases). The CDR3 is 14 amino acids. CDR1 is SNHLY, CDR2 FYNNEI, per germline. V was cut by 6 bases and J by 0 bases, with 8 bases left in between. CDR3 region: CASSVTATNEKLFF. The CDR3 DNA reads TGTGCCAGCAGCGTGACAGCAACTAATGAAAAACTGTTTTTT.

This clonotype was seen just once. The chain joins TRBV27 to TRBJ2-2; D is uncertain. This CDR3 contains 14 residues. Deletions cut 3 bases from V and 7 bases from J, with 12 bases between. The germline V gene has CDR1 MNHEY and CDR2 SMNVEV (reference sequence). CDR3 loop: CASSFKPVGGELFF. CDR3 DNA sequence: TGTGCCAGCAGTTTCAAACCAGTCGGCGGGGAGCTGTTTTTT.

J is TRBJ2-5 and V is TRBV11-2; D may be TRBD1 (6 bases). V was clipped by 4 bases and J by 3 bases, with 9 bases between them. CDR3 length equals 13 residues. Germline CDR1 and CDR2: SGHAT and FQNNGV. CDR3 sequence reads: CASSSGHKETQYF. CDR3 in DNA: TGTGCCAGCAGCTCGGGACACAAAGAGACCCAGTACTTC.

As concerns this clonotype: One base away lies a much larger clone, so this may be a sequencing read error. V usage is TRBV11-2 and J usage is TRBJ2-5; D may be TRBD1 or TRBD2 (5 bases each). The germline CDR1 and CDR2 sequences are SGHAT and FQNNGV. The CDR3 is made up of 15 amino acids. The DNA of the CDR3 is TGTGCCAGCAGCGCAACGGGACGGACCCAAGAGGCCCAGTACTTC. This sequence encodes CASSATGRTQEAQYF. Combining the CDR3 with reference TRBV11-2 and TRBJ2-5 gives the whole variable domain EAGVAQSPRYKIIEKRQSVAFWCNPISGHATLYWYQQILGQGPKLLIQFQNNGVVDDSQLPKDRFSAERLKGVDSTLKIQPAKLEDSAVYLCASSATGRTQEAQYFGPGTRLLVL.

This clonotype occurred many times. This chain connects TRBV25-1 to TRBJ1-4; D ambiguous. Germline CDR1 and CDR2: MGHDK and SYGVNS. The CDR3 runs 11 residues. V was clipped by 0 bases and J by 10 bases, with 3 bases between them. CDR3 sequence: CASSEYGKLFF. CDR3 DNA sequence: TGTGCCAGCAGTGAATATGGAAAACTGTTTTTT.

This clonotype showed up many times. This rearrangement joins TRBV29-1 to TRBJ1-2; D might be TRBD1 (5 bases). Germline V gene lookup returns CDR1 SQVTM and CDR2 ANQGSEA. The CDR3 covers 13 residues. V lost 5 bases to trimming and J lost 4 bases, with 14 bases between them. The CDR3 sequence: CSVWGLTTYGYTF. CDR3 DNA: TGCAGCGTTTGGGGACTGACCACCTATGGCTACACCTTC.

The table lists this clonotype with many counts. V is TRBV5-1 and J is TRBJ2-2; 8 bases agree with TRBD2. The CDR3 length is 14 residues. Germline V gene lookup returns CDR1 SGHRS and CDR2 YFSETQ. V trimming: 5 bases; J trimming: 0 bases; junction bases outside the gene matches: 0. The chain's CDR3 is CASRLAANTGELFF. The CDR3, as DNA: TGCGCCAGCAGACTAGCGGCGAACACCGGGGAGCTGTTTTTT. Full variable domain (missing parts from reference TRBV5-1 and TRBJ2-2): KAGVTQTPRYLIKTRGQQVTLSCSPISGHRSVSWYQQTPGQGLQFLFEYFSETQRNKGNFPGRFSGRQFSNSRSEMNVSTLELGDSALYLCASRLAANTGELFFGEGSRLTVL.

The rearrangement joins TRBV29-1 to TRBJ1-1, with D possibly TRBD1 on 6 matching bases. V was pared by 4 bases and J by 11 bases, with 14 bases between. The CDR3 is 11 residues long. Per the germline V gene, CDR1 is SQVTM and CDR2 is ANQGSEA. As DNA, the CDR3 is TGCAGCGTTGCCAGGGACACCGGGGCTTTCTTT. It translates to CSVARDTGAFF.

V and J are TRBV11-1 and TRBJ1-2, with a tentative D call TRBD1 (5 bases). Between the trimmed V and J ends, which lost 8 bases and 2 bases, there was a span of 18 bases. The CDR3 is made up of 15 amino acids. Germline CDR1 and CDR2: SGHAT and FQDESV (reference sequence). The CDR3, as DNA: TGTGCCAGCTCACCCACATCGCAGGGAAACTATGGCTACACCTTC. This codes for CASSPTSQGNYGYTF.

V is TRBV7-3 and J is TRBJ2-5, with D maybe TRBD1 (6 bases). The CDR3 runs 16 residues. V was clipped by 2 bases and J by 3 bases, with 16 bases between them. Germline V lookup: CDR1 SGHTA, CDR2 FQGTGA. The DNA of the CDR3 is TGTGCCAGCAGCTTATTAGACCCATGGACAGAAGAGACCCAGTACTTC. Protein sequence: CASSLLDPWTEETQYF.

The chain employs TRBV2 and TRBJ1-6; D is uncertain. This CDR3 spans 13 amino acids. CDR1 is SNHLY, CDR2 FYNNEI, per germline. V shed 7 bases and J shed 7 bases, with 11 bases lying between them. CDR3 nucleotide sequence: TGTGCCAGCATCCCCAGCCGCAATTCACCCCTCCACTTT. It translates to CASIPSRNSPLHF.

This clonotype was found a few times. This chain uses TRBV6-2 or TRBV6-3 with TRBJ1-1; possible D gene TRBD1, 5 bases. Germline V lookup: CDR1 MNHEY, CDR2 SVGEGT. V gave up 7 bases and J gave up 7 bases, with 16 bases separating them. This CDR3 comprises 13 residues. In DNA form, the CDR3 reads TGTGCCAGCATCACAGGTTTAAGGGGTGAAGCTTTCTTT. Translated, it gives CASITGLRGEAFF.

The chain's CDR3 is CASKETAESETQYF. DNA of the CDR3: TGTGCCAGCAAAGAGACAGCTGAGTCTGAGACCCAGTACTTC. The chain combines TRBV6-1 with TRBJ2-5; D possibly corresponds to TRBD1 (5 bases). V gave up 7 bases and J gave up 5 bases, with 17 bases separating them. The V gene's germline CDR1 is MNHNS and CDR2 SASEGT. The CDR3 runs 14 residues.

Ten or more counts support this clonotype. This rearrangement joins TRBV7-2 to TRBJ2-7; D is possibly TRBD1 (7 bases). V lost 3 bases and J lost 1, with 16 bases in between. The germline CDR1 and CDR2 sequences are SGHTA and FQGNSA. The CDR3 consists of 16 residues. CDR3 loop: CASSFPQGGKSYEQYF. As DNA, the CDR3 is TGTGCCAGCAGCTTCCCGCAGGGGGGAAAGTCCTACGAGCAGTACTTC.